Here is one TCR beta chain with its context. Its antigen is currently not known. Base qualities are missing; no much larger clone stands one base away. For sequencing of the TCRbeta CDR3 region, genomic DNA was extracted from the sorted cells. The immunoSEQ Assay was used for sequencing of TCRbeta CDR3 regions. Sourced from immuneACCESS, this table was stored by TCRdb with only in-frame sequences that have V and J called. A share of the clones is absent; for the studies checked, an unresolved V gene accounts for under half, and the remainder has no known explanation. The sample includes around 97,000 clones, with 80% to 90% observed a single time. The leading ten clones occupy approximately 5.7% of the sample. These data originate in a study of OX40 agonist ivuxolimab in advanced cancers. Context from the whole study: Ivuxolimab, which targeted the costimulatory receptor OX40 (CD134), was an agonistic, fully human IgG2 monoclonal antibody. Intravenous ivuxolimab was administered to patients every 2 weeks at six dose levels: 0.01, 0.1, 0.3, 1.5, 3 and 10 mg/kg. Among the roughly 50 dose-escalation patients, about 20 had hepatocellular carcinoma, approximately 15 melanoma, 9 renal cell carcinoma and 9 head and neck cancer. The dose-escalation cohort was 82.7% male with a mean age of 60 years, ranging from roughly 23 to 85. Patients were allowed to have had prior anti-PD-1, anti-PD-L1 or anti-CTLA-4 therapy, and less than 45% of the dose-escalation patients had previously received checkpoint inhibitors. Partial responses were achieved by three dose-escalation patients, of whom one had hepatocellular carcinoma and two had cutaneous melanoma. The point of sequencing TCRbeta in the periphery was to test whether ivuxolimab changed TCR sequence diversity and drove clonal T-cell expansion. The paper reports the monotherapy dose-escalation portion (N ≈ 52 patients) of the phase I ivuxolimab trial. General study outcomes and caveats: In partial responders in the 0.1-3.0 mg/kg groups, normalized peripheral clonal expansion was found to be among the lowest, especially among CD8+ T cells. After ivuxolimab, expanded clones were on average more numerous among CD8+ T cells than among CD4+ T cells. Antigen specificity was not determined for the clonally expanded peripheral T cells. Low levels of normalized T-cell clonal expansion were also seen in some patients who did not respond. At doses of 0.1 to 3.0 mg/kg, clonal expansion of both CD4+ and CD8+ blood T cells was observed from baseline to week 6.

The CDR3 holds 14 amino acids from the cysteine to the phenylalanine. The kept DNA is CDR3 alone, 42 bases in frame from the first base. Trimming takes 6 bases from V and 2 bases from J, and the germline ends sit 14 bases apart. The germline V gene sets CDR1 to SGHTA and CDR2 to FQGNSA. Patients with a history of autoimmune disease or receiving systemic immunosuppression were excluded from the trial. Peripheral blood for TCR sequencing was collected from all dose cohorts at baseline, on cycle 4 day 1, and on cycle 7 day 1. Samples were obtained from an open-label, multicenter, first-in-human phase I dose-escalation trial of ivuxolimab. Adults with locally advanced or metastatic head and neck squamous cell, hepatocellular, melanoma or renal cell carcinoma were enrolled in the trial. Before TCR sequencing, CD4+ T cells and CD8+ T cells were sorted from peripheral blood as separate populations.

The TCR was taken from an adult with an advanced solid tumor such as melanoma, head and neck, liver or kidney cancer. The V and J genes are TRBV7-2 and TRBJ2-7, with the D segment identity uncertain. Here the sequenced sample was CD4+ or CD8+ T cells sorted from blood, taken in a trial of the OX40 agonist ivuxolimab. The CDR3 protein: CASSLSALAYEQYF. The nucleotides are TGTGCCAGCAGTCTAAGTGCCCTTGCCTACGAGCAGTACTTC.